Listed below are T cell receptor beta chains from one sample, sequenced in a study of T cells after yellow fever vaccination. TCRdb re-called the 5' RACE reads through MiXCR, storing one row per CDR3 protein. The sample consists of some 670,000 distinct CDR3 sequences, roughly an eighth of them appearing once. Source: PBMCs, taken on the day of the yellow fever booster vaccination. The origin of the receptors is a man aged 30 to 45 who received the YFV17D yellow fever vaccine. Each CDR3 is given with its conserved first and last residue. A D gene is named only where the DNA matches it firmly. A row's size may be missing; if present it is once, few, many or a size class.

d_gene	j_gene	v_gene	abundance	CDR3aa	CDR3nt
NA	TRBJ2-1	TRBV7-9	NA	CASSFFGGYNEQFF	TGTGCCAGCAGCTTCTTCGGTGGCTACAATGAGCAGTTCTTC
NA	TRBJ2-1	TRBV20-1	NA	CSARRQGGNNEQFF	TGCAGTGCTAGACGACAGGGAGGTAACAATGAGCAGTTCTTC
NA	TRBJ1-1	TRBV7-3	NA	CASSLAGGSTEAFF	TGTGCCAGCAGCTTAGCCGGGGGGAGCACTGAAGCTTTCTTT
NA	TRBJ2-2	TRBV4-3	NA	CASSQDWQRNTGELFF	TGCGCCAGCAGCCAAGATTGGCAGAGAAACACCGGGGAGCTGTTTTTT
NA	TRBJ1-4	TRBV16	NA	CASSQYRNNEKLFF	TGTGCCAGCAGCCAATACAGGAATAATGAAAAACTGTTTTTT
TRBD1	TRBJ1-5	TRBV20-1	NA	CSAQPGQGLGQPQHF	TGCAGTGCACAACCGGGACAGGGGTTGGGTCAGCCCCAGCATTTT
TRBD2	TRBJ2-1	TRBV9	NA	CASNKGLAGAIEQFF	TGTGCCAGCAACAAGGGACTAGCGGGAGCCATTGAGCAGTTCTTC
TRBD1	TRBJ1-1	TRBV27	NA	CASTGTGGISEAFF	TGTGCCAGCACCGGGACAGGGGGAATATCTGAAGCTTTCTTT
NA	TRBJ2-7	TRBV7-9	few	CASSELEGEQYF	TGTGCCAGCAGCGAGCTTGAGGGAGAGCAGTACTTC
TRBD2	TRBJ2-1	TRBV7-3	NA	CASSLRAGAPLAGIYNEQFF	TGTGCCAGCAGCTTACGCGCAGGGGCCCCTTTAGCGGGGATATACAATGAGCAGTTCTTC
NA	TRBJ2-7	TRBV6-5	NA	CASSYMGLSYEQYF	TGTGCCAGCAGTTACATGGGGTTATCCTACGAGCAGTACTTC
NA	TRBJ1-5	TRBV7-2	NA	CASSLAGSGPQPQHF	TGTGCCAGCAGCTTAGCGGGGTCAGGTCCTCAGCCCCAGCATTTT
TRBD1	TRBJ2-3	TRBV13	NA	CASSSTRGGENTQYF	TGTGCCAGCAGCTCGACCCGAGGGGGCGAAAATACGCAGTATTTT
TRBD2	TRBJ2-3	TRBV20-1	NA	CSAGGRPWGTDTQYF	TGCAGTGCTGGCGGGAGACCATGGGGTACAGATACGCAGTATTTT
TRBD2	TRBJ2-3	TRBV6-2/TRBV6-3	NA	CASSLPGGADTQYF	TGTGCCAGCAGTCTCCCGGGGGGAGCAGATACGCAGTATTTT
NA	TRBJ2-7	TRBV12-3/TRBV12-4	NA	CASSWDGSSYEQYF	TGTGCCAGCAGTTGGGACGGGAGCTCCTACGAGCAGTACTTC
NA	TRBJ2-3	TRBV6-5	NA	CASSYSHGGSGYTDTQYF	TGTGCCAGCAGTTACTCCCACGGGGGTAGCGGCTACACAGATACGCAGTATTTT
NA	TRBJ2-7	TRBV12-3/TRBV12-4	NA	CASSDGLHNSYEQYF	TGTGCCAGCAGCGACGGACTTCATAACTCCTACGAGCAGTACTTC